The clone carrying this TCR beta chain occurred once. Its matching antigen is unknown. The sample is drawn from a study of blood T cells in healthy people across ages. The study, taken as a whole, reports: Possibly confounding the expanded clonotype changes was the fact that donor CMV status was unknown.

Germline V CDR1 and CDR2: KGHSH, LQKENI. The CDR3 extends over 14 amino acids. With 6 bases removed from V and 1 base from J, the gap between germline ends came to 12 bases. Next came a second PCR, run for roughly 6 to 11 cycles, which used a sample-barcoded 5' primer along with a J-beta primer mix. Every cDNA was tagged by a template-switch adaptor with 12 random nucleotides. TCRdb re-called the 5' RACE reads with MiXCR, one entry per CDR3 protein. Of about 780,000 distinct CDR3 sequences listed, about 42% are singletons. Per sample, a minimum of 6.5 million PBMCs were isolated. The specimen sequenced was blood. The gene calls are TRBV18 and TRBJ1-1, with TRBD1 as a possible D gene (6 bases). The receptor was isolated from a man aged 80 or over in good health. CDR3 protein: CASSHPGANTEAFF. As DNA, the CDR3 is TGTGCCAGCTCCCATCCAGGGGCGAACACTGAAGCTTTCTTT. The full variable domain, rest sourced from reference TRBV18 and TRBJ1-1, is NAGVMQNPRHLVRRRGQEARLRCSPMKGHSHVYWYRQLPEEGLKFMVYLQKENIIDESGMPKERFSAEFPKEGPSILRIQQVVRGDSAAYFCASSHPGANTEAFFGQGTRLTVV.